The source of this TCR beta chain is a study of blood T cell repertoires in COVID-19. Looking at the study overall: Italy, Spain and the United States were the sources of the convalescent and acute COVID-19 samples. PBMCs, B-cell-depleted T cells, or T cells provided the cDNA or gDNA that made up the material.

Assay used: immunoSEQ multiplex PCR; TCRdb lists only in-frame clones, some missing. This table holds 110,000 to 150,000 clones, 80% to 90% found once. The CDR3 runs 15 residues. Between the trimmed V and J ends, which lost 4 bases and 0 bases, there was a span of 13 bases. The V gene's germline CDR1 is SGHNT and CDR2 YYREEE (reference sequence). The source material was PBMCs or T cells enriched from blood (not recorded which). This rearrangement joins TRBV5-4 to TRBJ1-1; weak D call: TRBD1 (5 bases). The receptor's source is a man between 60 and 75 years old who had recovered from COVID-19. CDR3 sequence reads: CASSAGGTVNTEAFF. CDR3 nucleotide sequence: TGTGCCAGCAGCGCAGGAGGGACCGTGAACACTGAAGCTTTCTTT.